What follows are 10 T cell receptor beta chains derived from one specimen sequenced in a study of T cells after yellow fever vaccination. One entry per CDR3 protein, called by TCRdb with MiXCR from the 5' RACE reads. The table records hundreds of thousands of distinct CDR3 sequences, roughly 12% of them present only once. The sample here was PBMCs, taken on the day of the yellow fever booster vaccination. These receptors were collected from a man aged 25 to 40 who received the YFV17D yellow fever vaccine.

This clonotype came up a few times. The genes are TRBV14 and TRBJ1-3; no reliable D call. The CDR3 totals 12 residues. V gave up 2 bases and J gave up 4 bases, with 3 bases separating them. CDR1 is SGHDN and CDR2 is FVKESK in the germline V gene. CDR3 region: CASSQLGNTIYF. Written as DNA, the CDR3 is TGTGCCAGCAGCCAACTCGGAAACACCATATATTTT.

This clonotype was seen more than once but under ten times. The chain employs TRBV7-9 and TRBJ1-4, with D unclear. This CDR3 has 15 amino acids. The V gene's germline CDR1 is SEHNR and CDR2 FQNEAQ (reference sequence). Trimming cost V 2 bases and J 4 bases, with 11 bases left between them. As DNA, the CDR3 is TGTGCCAGCAGCTTATGGGGTACTGGTAATGAAAAACTGTTTTTT. It codes for CASSLWGTGNEKLFF.

This clonotype was detected ten times or more. The chain couples TRBV28 to TRBJ1-2; D possibly corresponds to TRBD1 (6 bases). V was trimmed by 5 bases and J by 8 bases, leaving 21 bases between them. CDR3 size: 15 residues. Germline V gene data show CDR1 as MDHEN and CDR2 as SYDVKM. CDR3 in amino acids: CASSRRQQGLWGYTF. The CDR3 nucleotides read TGTGCCAGCAGTAGAAGACAACAGGGCCTGTGGGGCTACACCTTC.

The V and J genes are TRBV7-9 and TRBJ2-1, with a possible D match to TRBD2 (6 bases). Germline CDR1 is SEHNR and CDR2 is FQNEAQ (reference sequence). The CDR3 totals 16 residues. V shed 5 bases and J shed 6 bases, with 20 bases lying between them. The chain's CDR3 is CASSLPSRDWSNEQFF. DNA for the CDR3: TGTGCCAGCAGCCTCCCCTCGCGGGATTGGAGCAATGAGCAGTTCTTC. Using reference TRBV7-9 and TRBJ2-1 for the parts outside the CDR3, the full variable domain is DTGVSQNPRHKITKRGQNVTFRCDPISEHNRLYWYRQTLGQGPEFLTYFQNEAQLEKSRLLSDRFSAERPKGSFSTLEIQRTEQGDSAMYLCASSLPSRDWSNEQFFGPGTRLTVL.

This clonotype showed up just a few times. The rearrangement uses TRBV19 and TRBJ2-7; D remains ambiguous. There are 14 residues in the CDR3. Germline V gene lookup returns CDR1 LNHDA and CDR2 SQIVND (reference sequence). The germline V and J ends were trimmed by 5 bases and 2 bases, with 13 bases remaining between them. The DNA of the CDR3 is TGTGCCAGTAGTTCACCCCGGCCCCCCTACGAGCAGTACTTC. Its translation: CASSSPRPPYEQYF.

The V gene is TRBV5-1, the J gene TRBJ2-5; D uncertain. The CDR3 spans 14 residues. V lost 0 bases to trimming and J lost 5 bases, with 11 bases between them. Germline V gene lookup returns CDR1 SGHRS and CDR2 YFSETQ. CDR3 region: CASSLVAGPETQYF. Here the CDR3 DNA reads TGCGCCAGCAGCTTGGTGGCCGGCCCGGAGACCCAGTACTTC.

This clonotype was recorded a few times. The V call is TRBV19, the J call TRBJ1-5; no firm D call. Germline V gene sequence: CDR1 LNHDA, CDR2 SQIVND (reference sequence). The V gene lost 6 bases and the J gene lost 0 bases, with 12 bases spanning the gap. This CDR3 has 15 amino acids. CDR3 DNA sequence: TGTGCCAGTAGCCACCCCGGCACTAGCAATCAGCCCCAGCATTTT. Protein sequence: CASSHPGTSNQPQHF.

This clonotype appeared a few times. The chain employs TRBV5-1 and TRBJ2-7; D is uncertain. The CDR3 is made up of 14 amino acids. Trimming shortened V by 5 bases and J by 4 bases, and 16 bases separated the two germline ends. The germline CDR1 and CDR2 sequences are SGHRS and YFSETQ. CDR3 protein: CASRFTDLPYEQYF. DNA of the CDR3: TGCGCCAGCAGATTCACAGACCTTCCTTACGAGCAGTACTTC.

V gene TRBV7-8 combines with J gene TRBJ1-6; D is unresolved. V gave up 3 bases and J gave up 6 bases, with 12 bases separating them. The CDR3 has 15 amino acids. Germline V gene data show CDR1 as SGHVS and CDR2 as FQNEAQ. The CDR3 here is CASSLEVLGNSPLHF. DNA for the CDR3: TGTGCCAGCAGCTTGGAGGTTCTCGGTAATTCACCCCTCCACTTT.

The V gene is TRBV4-3, the J gene TRBJ2-5; 10 bases are shared with TRBD2. This CDR3 has 15 amino acids. CDR1 is LGHNA, CDR2 YSLEER, per germline. The V segment lost 3 bases and the J segment 4 bases; nucleotides outside the gene matches: 5. CDR3 loop: CASSHVIAGGETQYF. In DNA form, the CDR3 reads TGCGCCAGCAGCCACGTCATAGCGGGAGGAGAGACCCAGTACTTC.